The entry that follows covers one TCR beta chain sequence. The sample originates from a study of T cell responses to AZD1222 COVID-19 vaccine. Looking at the study overall: Pooling of second doses given at about 4 or about 12 weeks was done.

This CDR3 contains 10 residues. CDR1 PRHDT and CDR2 FYEKMQ come from the germline V gene (reference sequence). The V end was cut by 5 bases, the J end by 7 bases, with 5 bases between. Assay: immunoSEQ multiplex PCR; the TCRdb copy retains only in-frame clones and omits some. The data show around 100,000 clones, more than 75% seen once. This clonotype was sampled from an adult in good health. Sequences were derived from peripheral blood, sampled on day 0 of AZD1222 vaccination. The chain recombines TRBV13 with TRBJ1-2; D gene unclear. The CDR3 region has the DNA TGTGCCAGCAGCGTCTTTGGCTACACCTTC. It translates to CASSVFGYTF.